What follows is one T cell receptor beta chain and its context. This clonotype turned up a few times. Its specific antigen is unknown. No base quality values were provided; no much bigger clone lies one nucleotide off. To prepare the library, RT-PCR was applied. Instrument on record: Illumina HiSeq 2500. Using fastp trimming at Q25 and MiXCR clonotype assembly, TCRdb reanalyzed the public sequencing data and kept in-frame beta chains. Rows are combined by CDR3 protein, so each entry shows the most common genes and DNA. Here the sample has fewer than 250,000 distinct CDR3 sequences; 13% to 15% occur a single time. The ten top clones hold about a quarter of the sample. This entry is derived from a study of response to subunit inactivated influenza vaccine (dated by TCRdb to 2016 to 2019). Turning to the overall study: Deep quantitative T cell receptor repertoire profiling was used in the study to track responses to a trivalent subunit inactivated influenza vaccine. Points the paper makes about the study in general: It was suggested by the authors that each seasonal influenza vaccination may recruit only a limited number of new T cells.

The CDR3 starts with the cysteine, ends with the phenylalanine, and has 15 residues. Just the 45-base CDR3 DNA is kept, in frame starting at base 1. For CDR1 and CDR2, the germline V gene (reference sequence) lists MNHEY and SMNVEV. V loses 3 bases of germline sequence and J loses 4 bases, and the interval between the two ends is 14 bases. The input for sequencing was CD8+ T cells sorted from PBMCs, taken about 5 days after vaccination. The receptor was derived from a man over 45 who received an inactivated influenza vaccine. Donor details come from another sample of the same person, matched by shared clones. The chain is made from TRBV27 and TRBJ2-3, with an unclear D gene assignment. The sequenced DNA: TGTGCCAGCAGTTTCTTGGCAGGCCACGCAGATACGCAGTATTTT. It translates as CASSFLAGHADTQYF.